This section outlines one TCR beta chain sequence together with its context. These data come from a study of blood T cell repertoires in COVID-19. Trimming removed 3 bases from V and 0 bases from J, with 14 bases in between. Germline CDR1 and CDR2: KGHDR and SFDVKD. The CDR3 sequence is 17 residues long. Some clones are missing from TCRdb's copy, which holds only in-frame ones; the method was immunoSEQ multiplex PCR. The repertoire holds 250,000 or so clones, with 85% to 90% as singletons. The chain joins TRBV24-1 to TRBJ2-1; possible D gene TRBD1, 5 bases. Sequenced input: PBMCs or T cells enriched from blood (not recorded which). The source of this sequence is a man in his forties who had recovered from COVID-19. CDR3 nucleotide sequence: TGTGCCACCAGTGATCCCGGACATCGGAGCTCCTACAATGAGCAGTTCTTC. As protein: CATSDPGHRSSYNEQFF.